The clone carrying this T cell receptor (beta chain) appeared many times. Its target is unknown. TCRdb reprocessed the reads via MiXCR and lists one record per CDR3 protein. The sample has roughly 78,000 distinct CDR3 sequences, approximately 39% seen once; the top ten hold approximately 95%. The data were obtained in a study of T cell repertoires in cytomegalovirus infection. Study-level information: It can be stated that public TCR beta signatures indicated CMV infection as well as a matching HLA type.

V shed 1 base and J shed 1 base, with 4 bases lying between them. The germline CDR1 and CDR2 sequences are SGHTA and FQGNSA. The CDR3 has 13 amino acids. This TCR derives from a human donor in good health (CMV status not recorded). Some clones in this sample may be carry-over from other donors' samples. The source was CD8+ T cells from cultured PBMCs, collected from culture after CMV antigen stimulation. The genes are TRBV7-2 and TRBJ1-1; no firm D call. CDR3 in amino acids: CASSLGENTEAFF. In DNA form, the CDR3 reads TGTGCCAGCAGCTTAGGAGAGAACACTGAAGCTTTCTTT. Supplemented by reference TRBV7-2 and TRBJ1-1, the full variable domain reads GAGVSQSPSNKVTEKGKDVELRCDPISGHTALYWYRQSLGQGLEFLIYFQGNSAPDKSGLPSDRFSAERTGGSVSTLTIQRTQQEDSAVYLCASSLGENTEAFFGQGTRLTVV.